These T cell receptor beta chains were read from a single sample in a study of siplizumab effects on memory and regulatory T cells. Sequencing was performed with immunoSEQ multiplex PCR; in TCRdb, only in-frame clones are kept and a portion is missing. The repertoire holds over 85,000 clones, 94% seen once, with approximately 0.3% in the top ten. Sequenced: non-Treg CD4+ T cells sorted from blood. These receptor sequences come from a human donor in good health. Both conserved end residues are part of each CDR3. Each record gives: J gene, V gene, CDR3 protein.

J gene: TRBJ1-2
V gene: TRBV6-6
CDR3 protein: CASSYSLGYTF

J gene: TRBJ2-1
V gene: TRBV5-1
CDR3 protein: CASSLAVTSGSDEQFF

J gene: TRBJ2-7
V gene: TRBV9
CDR3 protein: CASSLGQGRQQYF

J gene: TRBJ1-2
V gene: TRBV7-8
CDR3 protein: CASSPSRGGSTF

J gene: TRBJ1-3
V gene: TRBV30
CDR3 protein: CAWSSYDKSGNTIYF

J gene: TRBJ2-2
V gene: TRBV11-3
CDR3 protein: CASSTNRDTGELFF

J gene: TRBJ1-1
V gene: TRBV18
CDR3 protein: CASSPGPMNTEAFF

J gene: TRBJ2-2
V gene: TRBV6-6
CDR3 protein: CASSYPAGSGELFF

J gene: TRBJ1-5
V gene: TRBV6-5
CDR3 protein: CASSPDRGGNQPQHF

J gene: TRBJ2-4
V gene: TRBV7-2
CDR3 protein: CASSLYQGENIQYF

J gene: TRBJ2-5
V gene: TRBV15
CDR3 protein: CATGAQETQYF

J gene: TRBJ2-7
V gene: TRBV29-1
CDR3 protein: CSAGTGSLSYEQYF

J gene: TRBJ2-5
V gene: TRBV6-5
CDR3 protein: CASSRLAGIQETQYF

J gene: TRBJ1-1
V gene: TRBV5-1
CDR3 protein: CASSQGRTTEAFF

J gene: TRBJ2-1
V gene: TRBV5-4
CDR3 protein: CASSLVDYNEQFF

J gene: TRBJ2-6
V gene: TRBV14
CDR3 protein: CASSPRAGAGANVLTF

J gene: TRBJ2-7
V gene: TRBV6-5
CDR3 protein: CASSYQLAGGTEQYF

J gene: TRBJ1-2
V gene: TRBV6-1
CDR3 protein: CASIKTGTAGYTF

J gene: TRBJ2-5
V gene: TRBV6-5
CDR3 protein: CASSSGIRETQYF

J gene: TRBJ2-5
V gene: TRBV15
CDR3 protein: CATSRGRDKETQYF

J gene: TRBJ2-2
V gene: TRBV5-4
CDR3 protein: CASSSSVPGELFF

J gene: TRBJ1-2
V gene: TRBV28
CDR3 protein: CASSLGGYGYTF

J gene: TRBJ1-1
V gene: TRBV14
CDR3 protein: CASSQVGGWGTEAFF

J gene: TRBJ1-1
V gene: TRBV18
CDR3 protein: CASSPPGFTEAFF

J gene: TRBJ1-3
V gene: TRBV6-1
CDR3 protein: CASSDRNTYSGNTIYF

J gene: TRBJ1-5
V gene: TRBV18
CDR3 protein: CASSPDRGHQPQHF

J gene: TRBJ2-3
V gene: TRBV9
CDR3 protein: CASSATTSGGSRVTQYF

J gene: TRBJ2-1
V gene: TRBV9
CDR3 protein: CASSDSGSYNEQFF

J gene: TRBJ1-1
V gene: TRBV5-1
CDR3 protein: CASSTGGSYTEAFF

J gene: TRBJ2-7
V gene: TRBV5-4
CDR3 protein: CASSPGNSYEQYF

J gene: TRBJ2-5
V gene: TRBV7-2
CDR3 protein: CASSLDTGGQTQYF

J gene: TRBJ1-1
V gene: TRBV7-8
CDR3 protein: CASSLAQGAEAFF

J gene: TRBJ1-4
V gene: TRBV6-6
CDR3 protein: CASSNQGLDEKLFF

J gene: TRBJ2-7
V gene: TRBV4-1
CDR3 protein: CASSRGTGDGSYEQYF

J gene: TRBJ2-5
V gene: TRBV7-6
CDR3 protein: CASSLGPGKETQYF

J gene: TRBJ2-2
V gene: TRBV7-6
CDR3 protein: CASRGDGELFF

J gene: TRBJ1-4
V gene: TRBV6-5
CDR3 protein: CASSTGVSEKLFF

J gene: TRBJ2-7
V gene: TRBV4-1
CDR3 protein: CASSQVLPQRGSYEQYF

J gene: TRBJ1-2
V gene: TRBV2
CDR3 protein: CASSDSPFNYGYTF

J gene: TRBJ2-1
V gene: TRBV9
CDR3 protein: CASSPGLAGVTHYYNEQFF

J gene: TRBJ2-1
V gene: TRBV19
CDR3 protein: CASSIKWGFGHNEQFF

J gene: TRBJ2-2
V gene: TRBV2
CDR3 protein: CASSELPPGDTGELFF